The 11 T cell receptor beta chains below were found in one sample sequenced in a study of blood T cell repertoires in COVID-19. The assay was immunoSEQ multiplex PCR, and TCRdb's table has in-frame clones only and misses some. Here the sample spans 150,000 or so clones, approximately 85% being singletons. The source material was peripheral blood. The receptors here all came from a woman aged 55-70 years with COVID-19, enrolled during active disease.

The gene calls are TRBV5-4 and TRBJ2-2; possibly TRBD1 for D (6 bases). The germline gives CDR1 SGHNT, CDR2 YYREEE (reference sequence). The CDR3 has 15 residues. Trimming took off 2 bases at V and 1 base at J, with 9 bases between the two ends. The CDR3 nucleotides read TGTGCCAGCAGCTTCCAGGGGATGAACACCGGGGAGCTGTTTTTT. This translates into CASSFQGMNTGELFF.

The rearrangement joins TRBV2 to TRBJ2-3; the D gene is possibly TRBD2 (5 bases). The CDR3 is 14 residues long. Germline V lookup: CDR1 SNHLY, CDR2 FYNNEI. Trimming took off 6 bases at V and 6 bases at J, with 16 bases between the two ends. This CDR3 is CASRGVGSVDTQYF. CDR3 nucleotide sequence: TGTGCCAGCAGGGGTGTCGGTAGCGTGGATACGCAGTATTTT.

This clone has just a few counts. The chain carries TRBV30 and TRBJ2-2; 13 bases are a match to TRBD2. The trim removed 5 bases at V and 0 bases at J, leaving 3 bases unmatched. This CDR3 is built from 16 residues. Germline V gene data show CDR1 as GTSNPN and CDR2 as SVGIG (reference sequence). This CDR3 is CAWQGLAGSNTGELFF. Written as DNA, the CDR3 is TGTGCCTGGCAGGGACTAGCGGGATCGAACACCGGGGAGCTGTTTTTT. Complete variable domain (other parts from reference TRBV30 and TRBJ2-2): SQTIHQWPATLVQPVGSPLSLECTVEGTSNPNLYWYRQAAGRGLQLLFYSVGIGQISSEVPQNLSASRPQDRQFILSSKKLLLSDSGFYLCAWQGLAGSNTGELFFGEGSRLTVL.

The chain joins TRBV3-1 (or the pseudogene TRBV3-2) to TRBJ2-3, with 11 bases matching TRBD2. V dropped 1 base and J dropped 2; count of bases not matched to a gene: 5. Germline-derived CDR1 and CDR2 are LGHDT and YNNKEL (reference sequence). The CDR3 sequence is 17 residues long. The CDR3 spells CASSQGLSGGATDTQYF. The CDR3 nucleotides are TGTGCCAGCAGCCAAGGACTTAGCGGGGGGGCCACAGATACGCAGTATTTT.

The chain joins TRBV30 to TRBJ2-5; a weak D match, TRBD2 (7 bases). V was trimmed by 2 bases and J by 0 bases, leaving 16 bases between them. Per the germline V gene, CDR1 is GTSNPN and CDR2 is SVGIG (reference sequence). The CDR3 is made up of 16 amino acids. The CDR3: CAWSKGEGMYQETQYF. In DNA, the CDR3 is TGTGCCTGGAGTAAGGGGGAGGGAATGTACCAAGAGACCCAGTACTTC. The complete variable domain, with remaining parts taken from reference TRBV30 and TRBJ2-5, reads SQTIHQWPATLVQPVGSPLSLECTVEGTSNPNLYWYRQAAGRGLQLLFYSVGIGQISSEVPQNLSASRPQDRQFILSSKKLLLSDSGFYLCAWSKGEGMYQETQYFGPGTRLLVL.

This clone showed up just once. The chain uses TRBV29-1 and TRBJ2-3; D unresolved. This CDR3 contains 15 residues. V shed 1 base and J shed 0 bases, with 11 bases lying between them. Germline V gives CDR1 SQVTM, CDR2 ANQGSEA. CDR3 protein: CSVEGAPRSTDTQYF. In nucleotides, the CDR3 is TGCAGCGTTGAAGGAGCCCCTCGGAGCACAGATACGCAGTATTTT.

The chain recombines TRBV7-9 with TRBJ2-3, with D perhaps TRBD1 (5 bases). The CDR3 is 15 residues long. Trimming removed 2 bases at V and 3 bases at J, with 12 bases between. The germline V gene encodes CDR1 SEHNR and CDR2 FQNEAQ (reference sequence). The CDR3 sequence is CASSLPDRLTDTQYF. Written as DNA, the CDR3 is TGTGCCAGCAGCTTACCTGACAGACTTACAGATACGCAGTATTTT.

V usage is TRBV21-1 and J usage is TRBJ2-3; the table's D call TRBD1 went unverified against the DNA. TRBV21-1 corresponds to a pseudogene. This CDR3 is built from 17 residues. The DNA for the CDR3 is TGTGCCAGCAGCAAAGGATGCAGGGGGCGCTTCACAGATACGCAGTATTTT. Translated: CASSKGCRGRFTDTQYF.

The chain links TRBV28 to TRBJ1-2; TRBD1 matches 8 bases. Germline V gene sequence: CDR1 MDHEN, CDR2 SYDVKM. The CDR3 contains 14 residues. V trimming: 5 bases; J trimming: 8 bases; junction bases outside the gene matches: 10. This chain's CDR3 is CASSQGQDLRGYTF. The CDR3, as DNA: TGTGCCAGCAGTCAGGGACAGGACTTACGGGGCTACACCTTC.

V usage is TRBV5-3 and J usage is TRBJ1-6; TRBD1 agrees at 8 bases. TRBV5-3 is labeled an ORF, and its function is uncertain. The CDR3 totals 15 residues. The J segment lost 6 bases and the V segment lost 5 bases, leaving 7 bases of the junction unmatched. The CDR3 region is CARSSTGTGNSPLHF. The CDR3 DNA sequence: TGTGCCAGAAGTTCTACCGGGACAGGTAATTCACCCCTCCACTTT.

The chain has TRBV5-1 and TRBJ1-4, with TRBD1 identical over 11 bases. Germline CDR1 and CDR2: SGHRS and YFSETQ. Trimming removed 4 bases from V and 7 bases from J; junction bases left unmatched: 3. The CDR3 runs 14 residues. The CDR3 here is CASSVGTGGEKLFF. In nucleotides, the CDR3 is TGCGCCAGCAGCGTTGGGACAGGGGGTGAAAAACTGTTTTTT. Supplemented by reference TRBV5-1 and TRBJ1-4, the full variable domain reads KAGVTQTPRYLIKTRGQQVTLSCSPISGHRSVSWYQQTPGQGLQFLFEYFSETQRNKGNFPGRFSGRQFSNSRSEMNVSTLELGDSALYLCASSVGTGGEKLFFGSGTQLSVL.